The clone carrying this T cell receptor beta chain appeared a few times. Its specificity is unknown. The sample originates from a study of T cells in localized non-small cell lung cancer. Broader study findings: Greater blood T cell density accompanied longer overall survival. Adjacent lung tissue had a median around 50 of the top 100 clones found in the tumor. Tumor trailed uninvolved adjacent lung in T cell clonality, which peaked there.

The table came from immunoSEQ multiplex PCR; TCRdb's copy has only in-frame clones and leaves some out. The sample includes 1,300 to 1,500 clones, around 23% seen only once; the top ten take around a sixth. V lost 5 bases, J lost 3 bases, and 15 bases lay in between. The CDR3 is 16 amino acids. In germline, CDR1 is SGHRS, CDR2 YFSETQ. The V call is TRBV5-1, the J call TRBJ2-6, with D possibly being TRBD2 (5 bases). This clonotype was sampled from an older male donor with stage III squamous cell lung carcinoma. The sequences come from normal lung tissue next to the tumor, collected before any cancer treatment. The CDR3: CASRHTRVGGANVLTF. In nucleotides, the CDR3 is TGCGCCAGCAGGCACACGAGGGTAGGTGGGGCCAACGTCCTGACTTTC.